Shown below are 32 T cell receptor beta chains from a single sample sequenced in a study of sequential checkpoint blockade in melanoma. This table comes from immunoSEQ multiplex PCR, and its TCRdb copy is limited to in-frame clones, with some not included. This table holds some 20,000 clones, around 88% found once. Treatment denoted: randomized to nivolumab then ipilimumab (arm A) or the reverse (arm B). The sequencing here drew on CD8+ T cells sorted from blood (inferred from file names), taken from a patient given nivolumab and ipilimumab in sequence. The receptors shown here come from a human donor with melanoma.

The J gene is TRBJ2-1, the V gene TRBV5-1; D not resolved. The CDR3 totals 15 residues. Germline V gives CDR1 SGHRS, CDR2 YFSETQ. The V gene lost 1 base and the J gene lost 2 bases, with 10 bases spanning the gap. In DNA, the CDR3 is TGCGCCAGCAGCTTGAGTAGTGAAGCCTACAATGAGCAGTTCTTC. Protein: CASSLSSEAYNEQFF.

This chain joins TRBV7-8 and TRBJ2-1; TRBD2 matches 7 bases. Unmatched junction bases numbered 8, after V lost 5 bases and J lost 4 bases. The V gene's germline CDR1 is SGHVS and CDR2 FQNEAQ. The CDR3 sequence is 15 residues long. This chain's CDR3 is CASSPGLAEYNEQFF. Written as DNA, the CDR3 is TGTGCCAGCAGCCCCGGGCTAGCGGAATACAATGAGCAGTTCTTC.

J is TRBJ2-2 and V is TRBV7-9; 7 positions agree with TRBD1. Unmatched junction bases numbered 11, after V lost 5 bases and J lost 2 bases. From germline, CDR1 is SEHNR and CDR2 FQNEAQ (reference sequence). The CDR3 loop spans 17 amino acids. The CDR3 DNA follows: TGTGCCAGCAGCCTCCCGATGACAGGGTATAACACCGGGGAGCTGTTTTTT. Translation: CASSLPMTGYNTGELFF.

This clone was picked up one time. The CDR3: CASSIGRGGYNEQFF. The DNA of the CDR3 is TGTGCCAGTAGTATAGGAAGGGGGGGTTACAATGAGCAGTTCTTC. The V and J genes are TRBV19 and TRBJ2-1; TRBD2 is a possible D gene (7 bases). The germline V gene has CDR1 LNHDA and CDR2 SQIVND (reference sequence). The V gene lost 1 base and the J gene lost 4 bases, with 11 bases spanning the gap. The CDR3 extends over 15 amino acids.

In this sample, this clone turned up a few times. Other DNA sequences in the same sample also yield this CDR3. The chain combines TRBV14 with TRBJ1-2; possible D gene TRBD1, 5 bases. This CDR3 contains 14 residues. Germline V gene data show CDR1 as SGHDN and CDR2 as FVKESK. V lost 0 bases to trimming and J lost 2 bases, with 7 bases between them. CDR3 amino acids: CASSQERGNYGYTF. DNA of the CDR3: TGTGCCAGCAGCCAAGAACGGGGGAACTATGGCTACACCTTC.

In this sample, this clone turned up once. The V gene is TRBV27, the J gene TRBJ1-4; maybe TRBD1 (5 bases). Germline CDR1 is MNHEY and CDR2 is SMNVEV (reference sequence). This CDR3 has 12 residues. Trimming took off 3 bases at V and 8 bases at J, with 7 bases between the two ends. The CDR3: CASSLGGEKLFF. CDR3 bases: TGTGCCAGCAGTTTGGGGGGGGAAAAACTGTTTTTT.

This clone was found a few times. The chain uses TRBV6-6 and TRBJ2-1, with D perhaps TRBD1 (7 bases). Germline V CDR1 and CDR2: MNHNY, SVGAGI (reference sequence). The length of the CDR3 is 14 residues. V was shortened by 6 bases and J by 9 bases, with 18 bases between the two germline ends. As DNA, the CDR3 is TGTGCCAGCAGCCCCTCCCAGGGGGGTAGTGAGCAGTTCTTC. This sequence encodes CASSPSQGGSEQFF.

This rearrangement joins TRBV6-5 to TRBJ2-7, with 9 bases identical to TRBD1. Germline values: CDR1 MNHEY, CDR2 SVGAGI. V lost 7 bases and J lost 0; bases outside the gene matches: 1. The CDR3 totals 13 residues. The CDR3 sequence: CASTDRGSYEQYF. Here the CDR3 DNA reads TGTGCCAGCACGGACAGGGGCTCCTACGAGCAGTACTTC.

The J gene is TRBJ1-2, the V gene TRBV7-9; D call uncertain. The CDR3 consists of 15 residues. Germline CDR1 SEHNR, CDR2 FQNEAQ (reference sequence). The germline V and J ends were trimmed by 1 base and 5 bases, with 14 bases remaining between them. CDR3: CASSLDSGSQYGYTF. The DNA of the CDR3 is TGTGCCAGCAGCTTAGACAGTGGGTCTCAATATGGCTACACCTTC.

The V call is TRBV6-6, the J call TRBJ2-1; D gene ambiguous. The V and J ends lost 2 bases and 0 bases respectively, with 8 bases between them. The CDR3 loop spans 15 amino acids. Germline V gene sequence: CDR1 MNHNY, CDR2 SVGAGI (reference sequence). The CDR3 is CASSYMHSSYNEQFF. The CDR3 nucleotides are TGTGCCAGCAGTTACATGCATAGCTCCTACAATGAGCAGTTCTTC.

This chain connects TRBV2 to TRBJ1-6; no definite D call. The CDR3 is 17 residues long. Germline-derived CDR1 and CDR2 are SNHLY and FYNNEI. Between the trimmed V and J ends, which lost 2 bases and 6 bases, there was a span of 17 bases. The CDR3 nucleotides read TGTGCCAGCAGTGAATGGCAGGTGCCTTTGGGTAATTCACCCCTCCACTTT. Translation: CASSEWQVPLGNSPLHF.

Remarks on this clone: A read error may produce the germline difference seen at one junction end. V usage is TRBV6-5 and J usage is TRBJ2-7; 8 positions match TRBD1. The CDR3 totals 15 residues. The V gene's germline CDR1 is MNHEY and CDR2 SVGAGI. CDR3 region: CAGSYRTGKSYEQYF. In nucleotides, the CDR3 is TGTGCCGGCAGTTACCGGACAGGGAAATCCTACGAGCAGTACTTC.

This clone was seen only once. DNA of the CDR3: TGTGCCAGTAGTCCCCTCGGTACTGAAGCTTTCTTT. As protein: CASSPLGTEAFF. V is TRBV19 and J is TRBJ1-1; D not certain. Germline-derived CDR1 and CDR2 are LNHDA and SQIVND (reference sequence). The CDR3 is 12 residues long. V lost 5 bases to trimming and J lost 5 bases, with 9 bases between them.

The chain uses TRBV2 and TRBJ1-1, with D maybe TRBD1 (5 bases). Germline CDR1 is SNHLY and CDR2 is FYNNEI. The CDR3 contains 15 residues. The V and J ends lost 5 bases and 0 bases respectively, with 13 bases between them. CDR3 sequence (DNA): TGTGCCAGCAGTCCGACGTGGGGCCTGAACACTGAAGCTTTCTTT. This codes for CASSPTWGLNTEAFF.

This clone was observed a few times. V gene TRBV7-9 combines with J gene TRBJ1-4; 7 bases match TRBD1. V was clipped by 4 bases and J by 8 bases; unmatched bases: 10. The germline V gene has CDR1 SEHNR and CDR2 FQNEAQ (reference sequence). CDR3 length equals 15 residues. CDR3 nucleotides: TGTGCCAGCAGCTCGATAGACAGGGATGGGGAAAAACTGTTTTTT. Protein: CASSSIDRDGEKLFF.

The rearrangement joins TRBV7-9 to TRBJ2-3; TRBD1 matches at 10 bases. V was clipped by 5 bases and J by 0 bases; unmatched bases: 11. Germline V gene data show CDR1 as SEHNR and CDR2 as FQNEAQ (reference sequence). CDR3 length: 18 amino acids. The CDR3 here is CASSPGQGSPSSTDTQYF. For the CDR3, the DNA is TGTGCCAGCAGCCCGGGACAGGGGAGTCCCTCTAGCACAGATACGCAGTATTTT.

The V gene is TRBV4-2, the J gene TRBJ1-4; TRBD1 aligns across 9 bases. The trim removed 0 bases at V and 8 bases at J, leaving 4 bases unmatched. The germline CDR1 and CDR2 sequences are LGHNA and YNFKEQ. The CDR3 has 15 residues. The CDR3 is CASSQDGTGYEKLFF. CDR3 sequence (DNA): TGTGCCAGCAGCCAAGATGGGACAGGGTACGAAAAACTGTTTTTT.

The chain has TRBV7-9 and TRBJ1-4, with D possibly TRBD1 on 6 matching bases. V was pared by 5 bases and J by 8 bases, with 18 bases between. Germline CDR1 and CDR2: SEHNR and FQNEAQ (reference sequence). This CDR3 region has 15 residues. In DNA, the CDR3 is TGTGCCAGCAGCGCACAGGGAGGGGAAGGGGAAAAACTGTTTTTT. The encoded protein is CASSAQGGEGEKLFF.

The CDR3 loop is CASSVATGGFYNEQFF. In nucleotides, the CDR3 is TGTGCCAGCAGCGTAGCTACGGGGGGTTTCTACAATGAGCAGTTCTTC. V and J are TRBV9 and TRBJ2-1, with 7 bases lining up with TRBD2. V lost 0 bases and J lost 3; bases outside the gene matches: 6. Germline V gives CDR1 SGDLS, CDR2 YYNGEE. This CDR3 region has 16 residues.

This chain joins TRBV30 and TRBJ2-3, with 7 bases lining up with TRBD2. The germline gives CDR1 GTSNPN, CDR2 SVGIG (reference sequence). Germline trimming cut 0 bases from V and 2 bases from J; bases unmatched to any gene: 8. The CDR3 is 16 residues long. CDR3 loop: CAWSVRSGDLTDTQYF. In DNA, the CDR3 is TGTGCCTGGAGTGTGAGGAGCGGGGACCTCACAGATACGCAGTATTTT.

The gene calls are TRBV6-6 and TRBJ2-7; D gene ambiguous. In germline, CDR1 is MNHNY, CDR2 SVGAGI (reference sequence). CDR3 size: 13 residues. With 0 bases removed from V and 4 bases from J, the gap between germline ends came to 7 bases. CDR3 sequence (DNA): TGTGCCAGCAGTTACTCTCGGGTTTACGAGCAGTACTTC. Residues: CASSYSRVYEQYF.

CDR3 protein: CASSSPDRANSPLHF. The CDR3, as DNA: TGTGCCAGCAGTTCCCCGGACAGGGCTAATTCACCCCTCCACTTT. The rearrangement uses TRBV7-9 and TRBJ1-6; 8 bases fit TRBD1. J lost 6 bases, V lost 6 bases, and 7 bases had no gene match. CDR3 length equals 15 residues. Germline CDR1 reads SEHNR; CDR2 reads FQNEAQ (reference sequence).

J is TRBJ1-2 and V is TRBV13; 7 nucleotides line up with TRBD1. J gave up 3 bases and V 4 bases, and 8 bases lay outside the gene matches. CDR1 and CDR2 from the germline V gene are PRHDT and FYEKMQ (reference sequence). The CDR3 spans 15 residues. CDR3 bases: TGTGCCAGCAGCTCACAGGGGCTGGGGTACTATGGCTACACCTTC. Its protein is CASSSQGLGYYGYTF.

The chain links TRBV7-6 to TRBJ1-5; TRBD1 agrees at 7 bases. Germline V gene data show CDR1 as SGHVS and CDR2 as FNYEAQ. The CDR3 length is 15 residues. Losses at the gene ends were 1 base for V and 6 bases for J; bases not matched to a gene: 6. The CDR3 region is CASSLERGPGQPQHF. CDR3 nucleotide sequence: TGTGCCAGCAGCTTAGAAAGGGGGCCAGGTCAGCCCCAGCATTTT.

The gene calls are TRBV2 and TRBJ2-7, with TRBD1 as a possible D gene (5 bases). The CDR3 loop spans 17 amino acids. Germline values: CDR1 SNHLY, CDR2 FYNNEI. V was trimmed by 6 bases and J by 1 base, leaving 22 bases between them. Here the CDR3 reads CASRLPAPDKGSYEQYF. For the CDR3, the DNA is TGTGCCAGCAGACTGCCCGCCCCCGACAAGGGGTCCTACGAGCAGTACTTC.

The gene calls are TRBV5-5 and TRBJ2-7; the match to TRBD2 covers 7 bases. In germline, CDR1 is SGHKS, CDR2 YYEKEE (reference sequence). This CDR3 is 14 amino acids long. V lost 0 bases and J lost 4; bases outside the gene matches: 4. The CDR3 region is CASSLAAGPYEQYF. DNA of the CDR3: TGTGCCAGCAGCTTGGCAGCGGGACCATACGAGCAGTACTTC. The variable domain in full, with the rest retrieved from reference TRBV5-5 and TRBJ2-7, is DAGVTQSPTHLIKTRGQQVTLRCSPISGHKSVSWYQQVLGQGPQFIFQYYEKEERGRGNFPDRFSARQFPNYSSELNVNALLLGDSALYLCASSLAAGPYEQYFGPGTRLTVT.

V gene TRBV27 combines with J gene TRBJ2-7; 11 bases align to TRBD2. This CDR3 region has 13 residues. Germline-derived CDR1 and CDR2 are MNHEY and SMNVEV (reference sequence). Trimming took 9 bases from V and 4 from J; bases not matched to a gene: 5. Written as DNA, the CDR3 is TGTGCCAGTAGCGGGAGGGCCGTATACGAGCAGTACTTC. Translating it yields CASSGRAVYEQYF.

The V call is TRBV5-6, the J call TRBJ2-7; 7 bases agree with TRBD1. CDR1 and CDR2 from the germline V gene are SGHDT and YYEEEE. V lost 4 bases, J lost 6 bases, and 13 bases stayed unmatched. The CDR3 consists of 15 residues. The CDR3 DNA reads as TGTGCCAGCAGCCCGGGCGACAGGGAACTGTTCGAGCAGTACTTC. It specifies CASSPGDRELFEQYF. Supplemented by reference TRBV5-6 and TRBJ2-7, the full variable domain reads DAGVTQSPTHLIKTRGQQVTLRCSPKSGHDTVSWYQQALGQGPQFIFQYYEEEERQRGNFPDRFSGHQFPNYSSELNVNALLLGDSALYLCASSPGDRELFEQYFGPGTRLTVT.

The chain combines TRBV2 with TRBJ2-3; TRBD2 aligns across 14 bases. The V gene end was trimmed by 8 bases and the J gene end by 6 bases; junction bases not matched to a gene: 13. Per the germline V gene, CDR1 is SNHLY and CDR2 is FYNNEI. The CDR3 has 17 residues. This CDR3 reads CASPWTSGGRLRDTQYF. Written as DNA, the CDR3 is TGTGCCAGCCCTTGGACTAGCGGGGGGCGGTTGAGGGATACGCAGTATTTT.

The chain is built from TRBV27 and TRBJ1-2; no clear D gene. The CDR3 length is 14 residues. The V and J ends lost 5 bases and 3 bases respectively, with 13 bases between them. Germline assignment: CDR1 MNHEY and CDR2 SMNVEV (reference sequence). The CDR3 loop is CASSQQGGYYGYTF. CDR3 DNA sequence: TGTGCCAGCAGTCAGCAAGGAGGATACTATGGCTACACCTTC.

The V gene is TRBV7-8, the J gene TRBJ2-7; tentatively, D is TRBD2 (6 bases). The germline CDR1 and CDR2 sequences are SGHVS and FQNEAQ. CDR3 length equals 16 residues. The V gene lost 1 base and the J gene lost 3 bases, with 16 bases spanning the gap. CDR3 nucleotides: TGTGCCAGCAGCTTAGTGATCGGGGGACTTGACTACGAGCAGTACTTC. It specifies CASSLVIGGLDYEQYF.

CDR3: CATSFSRGMSTEAFF. CDR3 in DNA: TGTGCCACCAGCTTTTCCAGGGGGATGAGTACTGAAGCTTTCTTT. The chain uses TRBV15 and TRBJ1-1; 7 bases match TRBD1. Germline CDR1 reads LNHNV; CDR2 reads YYDKDF (reference sequence). V shed 5 bases and J 5 bases; nucleotides not matched to a gene: 11. The CDR3 length is 15 residues. Using reference TRBV15 and TRBJ1-1 for the parts outside the CDR3, the full variable domain is DAMVIQNPRYQVTQFGKPVTLSCSQTLNHNVMYWYQQKSSQAPKLLFHYYDKDFNNEADTPDNFQSRRPNTSFCFLDIRSPGLGDTAMYLCATSFSRGMSTEAFFGQGTRLTVV.